This TCR beta chain emerged from a study of T cell repertoires in ileal Crohn's disease. Study context: Operated complications were stricturing disease (roughly 61%) and penetrating disease (around 40%). General study points: Mucosal expansions were suggested to be mainly CD8 T cells.

TCRdb keeps only in-frame clones here, not all; method: immunoSEQ multiplex PCR. The repertoire includes around 10,000 clones, 65% to 85% of them detected once, and around 15% sits in the top ten. As for this clone: Its target is unknown.

Looked up from germline, CDR1 is MNHNS and CDR2 is SASEGT. Trimming took 7 bases from V and 7 from J, leaving 16 bases between them. The CDR3 extends over 13 amino acids. Noted time point: neoterminal ileum biopsy at postoperative endoscopy, about 6 months after surgery. The sample taken for sequencing was ileal tissue. The genes are TRBV6-1 and TRBJ2-5; D might be TRBD2 (6 bases). The sequence was collected from an adult with Crohn's disease. The CDR3 DNA sequence: TGTGCCAGCACGACAGTCCCAGCGGGGACCCAGTACTTC. Translated: CASTTVPAGTQYF.